This T cell receptor (beta chain) was sequenced in a study of cytomegalovirus exposure and HLA in healthy donors. Notes on this clone: The antigen is not known. One end of the junction varies from germline; a read error may be responsible.

At sampling all donors were nominally healthy, likely with unrecorded immune exposures. The V gene's germline CDR1 is SGHDT and CDR2 YYEEEE. The CDR3 is made up of 14 amino acids. Study-wide findings and caveats: In a later analysis, donors in an Asian-associated ancestry cluster reportedly had fewer N-insertions in productive TCRs than the cohort mean. Among TCR beta chains, those listed as cytomegalovirus-associated numbered about 160. Several of the most significant clusters were apparently associated with common viral pathogens in a later analysis.

PCR involved 60 Vbeta and 13 Jbeta primers. TCRdb's copy holds only in-frame clones and misses some; the assay was immunoSEQ multiplex PCR. The sample includes approximately 250,000 clones, over 75% seen only once; the top ten take approximately 0.47%. The chain employs TRBV5-6 and TRBJ2-6; 10 bases align to TRBD1. The specimen sequenced was PBMCs. The clonotype was recovered from a boy younger than 18 in good health and CMV-seronegative. In nucleotides, the CDR3 is TGTGCCAGCAGCAAAGGGACAGGGGTCAACGTCCTGACTTTC. Its translation: CASSKGTGVNVLTF.